This is a list of T cell receptor beta chains from one sample in a study of blood T cells in healthy people across ages. In TCRdb, the 5' RACE reads were re-called with MiXCR into one record per CDR3 protein. The table has roughly 1.7 million distinct CDR3 sequences, about 31% seen once. The sequencing input was blood. The receptors shown here come from a woman in her twenties or thirties in good health. Each CDR3 is given with its conserved first and last residue. D genes are given only for firm matches. Some rows have no size entry. The others give once, few or many, or a class for an expanded clone.

V: TRBV7-3
size: -
D: TRBD1
J: TRBJ1-1
length: 15
DNA: TGTGCCAGCAGCCTTCTACCACAGGGGAGCACTGAAGCTTTCTTT
CDR3: CASSLLPQGSTEAFF

V: TRBV9
size: -
D: -
J: TRBJ2-3
length: 16
DNA: TGTGCCAGCAGCGTACAAATAAGTCAGGGACAAGATACGCAGTATTTT
CDR3: CASSVQISQGQDTQYF

V: TRBV27
size: -
D: TRBD1
J: TRBJ2-3
length: 15
DNA: TGTGCCAGCAGTCCGGGACAGGCAAAAGCAGATACGCAGTATTTT
CDR3: CASSPGQAKADTQYF

V: TRBV29-1
size: many
D: -
J: TRBJ2-6
length: 15
DNA: TGCAGCGTTGAAGATCGGGGGACTGGGGCCAACGTCCTGACTTTC
CDR3: CSVEDRGTGANVLTF

V: TRBV7-6
size: -
D: TRBD1
J: TRBJ2-7
length: 17
DNA: TGTGCCAGCAGCTTAGCACCGGACAGGGGGATGACCTACGAGCAGTACTTC
CDR3: CASSLAPDRGMTYEQYF

V: TRBV29-1
size: few
D: -
J: TRBJ2-2
length: 13
DNA: TGCAGCGTTGGTAGGGTCGACACCGGGGAGCTGTTTTTT
CDR3: CSVGRVDTGELFF

V: TRBV4-1
size: many
D: -
J: TRBJ2-1
length: 13
DNA: TGCGCCAGCAGCCAAGAAGGCCACAATGAGCAGTTCTTC
CDR3: CASSQEGHNEQFF

V: TRBV7-9
size: -
D: TRBD1
J: TRBJ1-1
length: 16
DNA: TGTGCCAGCAGCTTAGCGTTTCGGGACAGCTACACTGAAGCTTTCTTT
CDR3: CASSLAFRDSYTEAFF

V: TRBV7-6
size: -
D: TRBD1
J: TRBJ2-5
length: 15
DNA: TGTGCCAGCAGCGCAACCAGGGGGATTTTTGAGACCCAGTACTTC
CDR3: CASSATRGIFETQYF

V: TRBV6-2/TRBV6-3
size: -
D: -
J: TRBJ2-3
length: 16
DNA: TGTGCCAGCAGTTACGGGGCAGGGTCCTTCACAGATACGCAGTATTTT
CDR3: CASSYGAGSFTDTQYF

V: TRBV11-2
size: few
D: -
J: TRBJ1-2
length: 16
DNA: TGTGCCAGCAGCTTACGGACCCGGACAGCAAACTATGGCTACACCTTC
CDR3: CASSLRTRTANYGYTF

V: TRBV5-1
size: -
D: TRBD2
J: TRBJ2-7
length: 17
DNA: TGCGCCAGCAGCGAGGTGGCTAGGACTAGCAGCTCCTACGAGCAGTACTTC
CDR3: CASSEVARTSSSYEQYF

V: TRBV7-2
size: -
D: -
J: TRBJ1-1
length: 13
DNA: TGTGCCAGCAGCTTAAGGCGTTCCACTGAAACTTTCTTT
CDR3: CASSLRRSTETFF

V: TRBV5-1
size: -
D: -
J: TRBJ1-1
length: 16
DNA: TGCGCCAGCAGCTTGGGGGGCAGGGTAATGAACACTGAAGCTTTCTTT
CDR3: CASSLGGRVMNTEAFF

V: TRBV6-2/TRBV6-3
size: -
D: -
J: TRBJ2-7
length: 17
DNA: TGTGCCAGCAGTTACTCGTACCCTATCGGACGGTCCTACGAGCAGTACTTC
CDR3: CASSYSYPIGRSYEQYF

V: TRBV6-2/TRBV6-3
size: -
D: TRBD2
J: TRBJ2-1
length: 18
DNA: TGTGCCAGCAGTTACCCCAAATCGACTAGCGGGAACCCCAATGAGCAGTTCTTC
CDR3: CASSYPKSTSGNPNEQFF

V: TRBV6-1
size: -
D: -
J: TRBJ1-2
length: 16
DNA: TGTGCCAGCAGTGATCCGGGAATTTTCCTAATTGATGGCTACACCTTC
CDR3: CASSDPGIFLIDGYTF

V: TRBV6-1
size: -
D: -
J: TRBJ2-5
length: 12
DNA: TGTGCCAGCAGCCCTATGTGGAAACTCCAGTACTTC
CDR3: CASSPMWKLQYF

V: TRBV20-1
size: -
D: -
J: TRBJ2-3
length: 13
DNA: TGCAGTTCGGACGCGGAAAGCACAGATACGCAGTATTTT
CDR3: CSSDAESTDTQYF

V: TRBV27
size: few
D: TRBD1
J: TRBJ1-1
length: 14
DNA: TGTGCCAGCAGTTTTCTACAGGGGGCAACTGAAGCTTTCTTT
CDR3: CASSFLQGATEAFF

V: TRBV7-2
size: many
D: -
J: TRBJ2-7
length: 15
DNA: TGTGCCAGCAGCTTGTCCCGCTCGGCTCGCTACGAGCAGTACTTC
CDR3: CASSLSRSARYEQYF

V: TRBV4-1
size: -
D: -
J: TRBJ1-1
length: 14
DNA: TGCGCCAGCAGCCAAGTTACCGGGACGGTGAAAGGTTTCTTT
CDR3: CASSQVTGTVKGFF

V: TRBV28
size: few
D: TRBD2
J: TRBJ2-3
length: 17
DNA: TGTGCCAGCAGTCCTTTTGCTAGCGGGATTAACACAGATACGCAGTATTTT
CDR3: CASSPFASGINTDTQYF

V: TRBV20-1
size: -
D: -
J: TRBJ2-7
length: 16
DNA: TGCAGTGCTAGAGAGTCGACAGGTGGAAGCTCCTACGAGCAGTACTTC
CDR3: CSARESTGGSSYEQYF

V: TRBV7-9
size: few
D: -
J: TRBJ2-3
length: 16
DNA: TGTGCCAGCAGCTTAGGCTCGGACTGGCAAACAGATACGCAGTATTTT
CDR3: CASSLGSDWQTDTQYF

V: TRBV20-1
size: few
D: TRBD2
J: TRBJ2-1
length: 13
DNA: TGCAGTGCTAAATCGGGACTACTCGATGAGCAGTTCTTC
CDR3: CSAKSGLLDEQFF

V: TRBV9
size: many
D: -
J: TRBJ2-7
length: 14
DNA: TGTGCCAGCAGCCCCCACAGGGTTTCCTACGAGCAGTACTTC
CDR3: CASSPHRVSYEQYF

V: TRBV19
size: -
D: -
J: TRBJ2-5
length: 15
DNA: TGTGCCAGTAGTTCTACCGGGGGACCCAAAGAGACCCAGTACTTC
CDR3: CASSSTGGPKETQYF

V: TRBV28
size: -
D: TRBD2
J: TRBJ2-1
length: 14
DNA: TGTGCCAGCACCATCGGGACTAGCGACAATGAGCAGTTCTTC
CDR3: CASTIGTSDNEQFF

V: TRBV6-2/TRBV6-3
size: -
D: -
J: TRBJ2-7
length: 12
DNA: TGTGCCAGCAGACCCCCGGTGGGCGAGCAGTACTTC
CDR3: CASRPPVGEQYF

V: TRBV20-1
size: few
D: TRBD1
J: TRBJ1-2
length: 15
DNA: TGCAGTGCTAGAGATAAGACAGGGTGGGGCTATGGCTACACCTTC
CDR3: CSARDKTGWGYGYTF

V: TRBV11-1
size: -
D: -
J: TRBJ2-3
length: 15
DNA: TGTGCCAGCAGCTCTGGACGAGGGCCGGGAGATACGCAGTATTTT
CDR3: CASSSGRGPGDTQYF

V: TRBV20-1
size: -
D: TRBD1
J: TRBJ1-6
length: 16
DNA: TGCAGTGCTCATGGGGGACAGGGGGGATACGGTTCACCCCTCCACTTT
CDR3: CSAHGGQGGYGSPLHF

V: TRBV7-2
size: -
D: TRBD2
J: TRBJ2-2
length: 15
DNA: TGTGCCAGCAGCCTCAGACTAGCGGGGACCGGGGAGCTGTTTTTT
CDR3: CASSLRLAGTGELFF

V: TRBV18
size: few
D: -
J: TRBJ2-7
length: 14
DNA: TGTGCCAGCTGCCAATCCGGGGCCCTGGGGGAGCAGTACTTC
CDR3: CASCQSGALGEQYF

V: TRBV7-6
size: -
D: TRBD2
J: TRBJ2-5
length: 17
DNA: TGTGCCAGCAGCTTAGAATTCGGGACTAGCGAAAAAGAGACCCAGTACTTC
CDR3: CASSLEFGTSEKETQYF

V: TRBV4-1
size: -
D: -
J: TRBJ1-2
length: 16
DNA: TGCGCCAGCAGCCAAGACCTCACAGGGTGGATCTATGGCTACACCTTC
CDR3: CASSQDLTGWIYGYTF